These 29 T cell receptor beta chains originate from one sample sequenced in a study of response to subunit inactivated influenza vaccine. TCRdb itself ran the RT-PCR reads through MiXCR, one entry per CDR3 protein. Of 500,000 or so distinct CDR3 sequences in the sample, approximately 15% were seen once. The specimen was CD4+ T cells sorted from PBMCs, collected roughly 24 months after vaccination. Every receptor here comes from a man between 45 and 75 years old who received an inactivated influenza vaccine.

This clonotype was detected many times. One junction end disagrees with the germline gene, perhaps due to a read error. The CDR3 is CASSFGGHYPYNEQFF. CDR3 coding DNA: TGTGCCAGCAGCTTTGGGGGACATTATCCCTACAATGAACAGTTCTTC. The J gene is TRBJ2-1, the V gene TRBV14, with D possibly being TRBD1 (6 bases). Germline-derived CDR1 and CDR2 are SGHDN and FVKESK. The CDR3 is 16 amino acids.

The chain links TRBV20-1 to TRBJ2-1; D is uncertain. This CDR3 has 14 residues. Germline CDR1 is DFQATT and CDR2 is SNEGSKA (reference sequence). Trimming stripped 2 bases from V and 4 bases from J, with 12 bases between. CDR3 residues: CSARLPRAYNEQFF. Here the CDR3 DNA reads TGCAGTGCTAGACTACCCCGGGCGTACAATGAGCAGTTCTTC.

The gene calls are TRBV29-1 and TRBJ2-7; 7 nucleotides align to TRBD2. Germline assignment: CDR1 SQVTM and CDR2 ANQGSEA. The CDR3 totals 11 residues. J lost 5 bases, V lost 6 bases, and 4 bases had no gene match. The CDR3 reads CSVAGRDEQYF. CDR3 coding DNA: TGCAGCGTAGCAGGGAGGGACGAGCAGTACTTC.

The chain recombines TRBV6-5 with TRBJ2-2, with 7 bases lining up with TRBD2. This CDR3 region has 16 residues. Germline V gene lookup returns CDR1 MNHEY and CDR2 SVGAGI. Trimming removed 0 bases from V and 1 base from J; junction bases left unmatched: 2. This CDR3 is CASSYSQRGNTGELFF. As DNA, the CDR3 is TGTGCCAGCAGTTACTCTCAGCGGGGGAACACCGGGGAGCTGTTTTTT.

The chain has TRBV7-2 and TRBJ2-7; 9 bases map to TRBD1. V shed 6 bases, J shed 2 bases, and the junction held 8 bases outside the gene matches. The CDR3 contains 15 residues. CDR1 SGHTA and CDR2 FQGNSA come from the germline V gene. For the CDR3, the DNA is TGTGCCAGCAGTCATCAAGGGACAGGGCCCTACGAGCAGTACTTC. This translates into CASSHQGTGPYEQYF.

This clonotype was counted at least ten times. The genes are TRBV10-3 and TRBJ2-1; TRBD1 matches at 7 bases. With V trimmed by 4 bases and J by 2 bases, 8 bases remained unmatched. CDR3 size: 16 residues. Germline V gene lookup returns CDR1 ENHRY and CDR2 SYGVKD. In DNA, the CDR3 is TGTGCCATCAGTGGTGTTAAGCAGGGGGCCTACAATGAGCAGTTCTTC. Translated: CAISGVKQGAYNEQFF.

The chain recombines TRBV6-1 with TRBJ2-7; D may be TRBD2 (7 bases). Per the germline V gene, CDR1 is MNHNS and CDR2 is SASEGT. V lost 7 bases and J lost 2, with 18 bases in between. The CDR3 sequence is 15 residues long. CDR3 bases: TGTGCCAGCAACCAACGGGGGGCAAGGACCTACGAGCAGTACTTC. This codes for CASNQRGARTYEQYF.

The sample holds a few counts of this clonotype. J is TRBJ2-3 and V is TRBV7-8; no clear D. The CDR3 runs 14 residues. Germline CDR1 and CDR2: SGHVS and FQNEAQ. The germline V and J ends were trimmed by 2 bases and 6 bases, with 12 bases remaining between them. The CDR3 protein is CASSLRADGDTQYF. DNA for the CDR3: TGTGCCAGCAGCTTAAGGGCAGACGGGGATACGCAGTATTTT. The full variable domain, rest sourced from reference TRBV7-8 and TRBJ2-3, is GAGVSQSPRYKVAKRGQDVALRCDPISGHVSLFWYQQALGQGPEFLTYFQNEAQLDKSGLPSDRFFAERPEGSVSTLKIQRTQQEDSAVYLCASSLRADGDTQYFGPGTRLTVL.

This clonotype has ten or more counts. The rearrangement uses TRBV20-1 and TRBJ2-7; 9 bases match TRBD2. The germline gives CDR1 DFQATT, CDR2 SNEGSKA (reference sequence). The CDR3 sequence is 14 residues long. The CDR3 is CSTGVAGGSYEQYF. The CDR3 DNA reads as TGCAGCACAGGGGTGGCGGGAGGGAGCTACGAGCAGTACTTC.

This chain connects TRBV5-6 to TRBJ2-7, with a possible D match to TRBD2 (5 bases). V was trimmed by 7 bases and J by 7 bases, leaving 15 bases between them. Germline CDR1 and CDR2: SGHDT and YYEEEE. The CDR3 consists of 12 residues. CDR3 DNA sequence: TGTGCCAGCGCGGCGTTTGGAGGTGAGCAGTACTTC. As protein: CASAAFGGEQYF.

Ten or more counts support this clonotype. The chain combines TRBV28 with TRBJ1-5; D ambiguous. V gave up 6 bases and J gave up 3 bases, with 15 bases separating them. The CDR3 loop spans 15 amino acids. The germline gives CDR1 MDHEN, CDR2 SYDVKM. CDR3 coding DNA: TGTGCCAGCAGCCCGGGTGGCACCCTCAATCAGCCCCAGCATTTT. Encoded protein: CASSPGGTLNQPQHF.

A note on this clonotype: Its ends do not fully match the called genes, so a read error is possible. The chain combines TRBV20-1 with TRBJ1-5, with 10 bases matching TRBD1. This CDR3 has 19 residues. Germline-derived CDR1 and CDR2 are DFQATT and SNEGSKA (reference sequence). The CDR3 coding sequence is TGCAGGGCTAGAGACCTGACAGGGGGCGTTTATGTTGGCAATCAGCCCCAGCATTTT. It yields the protein CRARDLTGGVYVGNQPQHF.

The chain has TRBV3-1 and TRBJ2-1; 7 bases match TRBD1. The V and J ends lost 5 bases and 5 bases, in that order; junction bases with no gene match: 9. The V gene's germline CDR1 is LGHDT and CDR2 YNNKEL (reference sequence). This CDR3 contains 15 residues. CDR3: CASSNTGTDHNEQFF. The CDR3, as DNA: TGTGCCAGCAGCAACACCGGGACAGACCACAATGAGCAGTTCTTC.

This clonotype showed up many times. This chain links TRBV18 with TRBJ2-3; D call uncertain. The CDR3 extends over 16 amino acids. The V end was cut by 3 bases, the J end by 0 bases, with 13 bases between. Germline lookup yields CDR1 KGHSH and CDR2 LQKENI. The CDR3 DNA follows: TGTGCCAGCTCACCGCCGTCTCCGGGCAGCACAGATACGCAGTATTTT. Amino acids: CASSPPSPGSTDTQYF. Full variable domain (missing parts from reference TRBV18 and TRBJ2-3): NAGVMQNPRHLVRRRGQEARLRCSPMKGHSHVYWYRQLPEEGLKFMVYLQKENIIDESGMPKERFSAEFPKEGPSILRIQQVVRGDSAAYFCASSPPSPGSTDTQYFGPGTRLTVL.

The chain uses TRBV9 and TRBJ2-2; TRBD1 or TRBD2 may be the D gene (6 bases each). Trimming shortened V by 3 bases and J by 3 bases, and 18 bases separated the two germline ends. This CDR3 spans 17 amino acids. CDR1 and CDR2 (germline): SGDLS, YYNGEE. This chain's CDR3 is CASSAPVGGGYTGELFF. The CDR3 bases are TGTGCCAGCAGCGCGCCTGTGGGGGGCGGCTACACCGGGGAGCTGTTTTTT.

This rearrangement joins TRBV11-1 to TRBJ2-7; 10 nucleotides align to TRBD1. V was clipped by 1 base and J by 3 bases; unmatched bases: 12. CDR3 length: 18 residues. CDR1 is SGHAT and CDR2 is FQDESV in the germline V gene (reference sequence). The CDR3 sequence: CASSLVSFGTGAFYEQYF. CDR3 in DNA: TGTGCCAGCAGCTTAGTGAGCTTCGGGACAGGGGCCTTCTACGAGCAGTACTTC.

This clonotype was detected only a few times. The rearrangement uses TRBV5-5 and TRBJ2-1, with TRBD2 matching over 7 bases. Germline-derived CDR1 and CDR2 are SGHKS and YYEKEE (reference sequence). With 2 bases clipped from V and 3 bases from J, the junction kept 5 bases outside the gene matches. The CDR3 contains 15 residues. The CDR3 region has the DNA TGTGCCAGCAGCTTCCAGCGGGACTACTACAATGAGCAGTTCTTC. Translating it yields CASSFQRDYYNEQFF.

CDR3 nucleotide sequence: TGCGCCAGCAGCCAAGGCGGGACTAGCCCAAGCAGGGAGCAGTTCTTC. The encoded protein is CASSQGGTSPSREQFF. This chain joins TRBV4-3 and TRBJ2-1, with TRBD2 matching over 9 bases. The germline V gene encodes CDR1 LGHNA and CDR2 YSLEER. The CDR3 covers 16 residues. V was clipped by 1 base and J by 10 bases; unmatched bases: 11.

There are a few counts of this clonotype. This rearrangement joins TRBV12-3 or TRBV12-4 to TRBJ2-1, with D perhaps assigned TRBD1 or TRBD2 (5 bases each). CDR3 length: 14 amino acids. V was cut by 7 bases and J by 0 bases, with 10 bases left in between. CDR3 DNA: TGTGCCAGCACCCGTGGGGGCTCCTACAATGAGCAGTTCTTC. Protein sequence: CASTRGGSYNEQFF.

This clonotype was recorded a few times. This chain links TRBV6-2 or TRBV6-3 with TRBJ1-6; TRBD1 agrees at 8 bases. This CDR3 contains 14 residues. V gave up 4 bases and J gave up 7 bases; unmatched junction bases: 3. Germline lookup yields CDR1 MNHEY and CDR2 SVGEGT. The CDR3 DNA follows: TGTGCCAGCAGTTCCGACAGGGGCAATTCACCCCTCCACTTT. This codes for CASSSDRGNSPLHF.

In this sample, this clonotype turned up many times. The rearrangement links TRBV7-2 to TRBJ2-2, with 9 positions matching TRBD2. CDR1 is SGHTA, CDR2 FQGNSA, per germline. With 1 base clipped from V and 4 bases from J, the junction kept 4 bases outside the gene matches. This CDR3 is built from 16 residues. The CDR3 reads CASSLVSSGTTGELFF. DNA for the CDR3: TGTGCCAGCAGCTTAGTTTCTAGCGGGACCACCGGGGAGCTGTTTTTT.

This clonotype appeared a few times. The V and J genes are TRBV20-1 and TRBJ2-5; possibly TRBD2 for D (7 bases). CDR1 and CDR2 (germline): DFQATT, SNEGSKA (reference sequence). The CDR3 spans 16 residues. Trimming removed 2 bases from V and 2 bases from J, with 18 bases in between. This CDR3 is CSARRSGGLLQETQYF. In DNA form, the CDR3 reads TGCAGTGCTAGAAGGTCGGGGGGCCTCCTTCAAGAGACCCAGTACTTC.

This rearrangement joins TRBV3-2 to TRBJ1-1; TRBD1 is the table's D call, not checked against the DNA. TRBV3-2 is an annotated pseudogene. The length of the CDR3 is 18 residues. The DNA of the CDR3 is TGTGCCAGCAGCTTAAGGAGTATCCGGGAAACGGTGAACACTGAAGCTTTCTTT. Translating it yields CASSLRSIRETVNTEAFF.

V usage is TRBV9 and J usage is TRBJ2-7; 10 bases are a match to TRBD2. Germline V gives CDR1 SGDLS, CDR2 YYNGEE. V was pared by 4 bases and J by 2 bases, with 6 bases of the junction left unmatched. The CDR3 spans 15 residues. The CDR3 loop reads CASSPTSGLPYEQYF. The CDR3 DNA reads TGTGCCAGCAGCCCGACTAGCGGGTTACCCTACGAGCAGTACTTC.

This clonotype was seen ten or more times. V is TRBV20-1 and J is TRBJ1-6; perhaps TRBD1 as D (5 bases). The CDR3 loop spans 13 amino acids. Trimming left V 4 bases short and J 6 bases short, with 10 bases between. CDR1 is DFQATT and CDR2 is SNEGSKA in the germline V gene (reference sequence). Written as DNA, the CDR3 is TGCAGTGCTAACCGGGACGGTAATTCACCCCTCCACTTT. Its translation: CSANRDGNSPLHF.

In DNA, the CDR3 is TGCAGTGCTAGACGAAGTCTTTTTTACGAGCAGTACTTC. Amino acids: CSARRSLFYEQYF. This chain joins TRBV20-1 and TRBJ2-7; D remains ambiguous. Trimming removed 2 bases from V and 4 bases from J, with 12 bases in between. The V gene's germline CDR1 is DFQATT and CDR2 SNEGSKA (reference sequence). This CDR3 region has 13 residues.

The chain uses TRBV4-2 and TRBJ2-5, with 7 bases matching TRBD1. V trimming: 0 bases; J trimming: 5 bases; junction bases outside the gene matches: 6. Germline CDR1 LGHNA, CDR2 YNFKEQ. This CDR3 has 15 amino acids. CDR3 sequence: CASSQETQGRETQYF. The CDR3 nucleotides are TGTGCCAGCAGCCAAGAAACACAGGGGCGGGAGACCCAGTACTTC.

The CDR3 nucleotides read TGTGCCAGCAGCCAGTCCGGGACAGGGGCGCAGTACTTC. Translation gives CASSQSGTGAQYF. The chain carries TRBV3-1 and TRBJ2-7; 10 bases line up with TRBD1. The CDR3 has 13 amino acids. CDR1 and CDR2 (germline): LGHDT, YNNKEL (reference sequence). With 3 bases clipped from V and 9 bases from J, the junction kept 5 bases outside the gene matches.

This clonotype was counted a few times. The J gene is TRBJ2-4, the V gene TRBV12-3 or TRBV12-4; 8 positions match TRBD2. The CDR3 extends over 21 amino acids. The V gene end was trimmed by 3 bases and the J gene end by 0 bases; junction bases not matched to a gene: 19. CDR3 bases: TGTGCCAGCAGTTTTGACTTCTGGGTAGCGGGGTCCCCTTTAGCCAAAAACATTCAGTACTTC. Translating it yields CASSFDFWVAGSPLAKNIQYF.